These T cell receptor beta chains were read from a single sample in a study of T cell repertoires in cytomegalovirus infection. In TCRdb, the reads were re-called with MiXCR into one record per CDR3 protein. Of roughly 860,000 distinct CDR3 sequences in the sample, approximately 32% were seen once. For these TCRs, the target antigens are not known. Sequenced material: cultured CD8+ T cells from PBMCs, taken from culture after CMV antigen stimulation. The receptors were sampled from a human donor in good health (CMV status not recorded). Some clones in this sample may be carry-over from other donors' samples. The CDR3 runs from the conserved cysteine through the conserved F or W. The D gene is left open where the match is weak. Rows give clone size only sometimes, using once, few, many, or a class for an expanded clone.

abundance,j_gene,v_gene,d_gene,CDR3nt,CDR3aa
.,TRBJ2-3,TRBV5-1,TRBD2,TGCGCCAGCAGCTTCGATTCGGGGGGGCTTACTAGCACAGATACGCAGTATTTT,CASSFDSGGLTSTDTQYF
.,TRBJ2-2,TRBV24-1,.,TGTGCCACCAGTGATTCTTACACCGGGGAGCTGTTTTTT,CATSDSYTGELFF
.,TRBJ2-1,TRBV4-1,.,TGCGCCAGCAGCCCTCGAGGGGGGTCCCAAAATGAGCAGTTCTTC,CASSPRGGSQNEQFF
few,TRBJ2-1,TRBV6-2/TRBV6-3,.,TGTGCCACCCGGCTGGGATACAATGAGCAGTTCTTC,CATRLGYNEQFF
few,TRBJ1-2,TRBV19,TRBD1,TGTGCCAGTAGTATAGGATGGGACAGCGCCGAGGTCGGCACCTTC,CASSIGWDSAEVGTF
.,TRBJ2-6,TRBV6-6,.,TGTGCCAGCAGTTACGACATCTCCTCTGGGGCCAACGTCCTGACTTTC,CASSYDISSGANVLTF
.,TRBJ1-1,TRBV7-9,.,.,CASSFAPGAPIF
.,TRBJ2-5,TRBV11-2,.,TGTGCCAGCAGCTTAGTACGGGCAGGGAAGGAGACCCAGTACTTC,CASSLVRAGKETQYF
.,TRBJ2-7,TRBV4-1,.,TGCGCCAGCAGCCAACGAAACAGGGATGAGCAGTACTTC,CASSQRNRDEQYF
many,TRBJ2-1,TRBV7-9,TRBD2,TGTGCCAGCAGCCCCCAGGCGGGAGTTGGCTCCTACAATGAGCAGTTCTTC,CASSPQAGVGSYNEQFF
few,TRBJ2-1,TRBV3-1,.,TGTGCCACCCAGGGGACCATTACTCACAATGAGCAGTTCTTC,CATQGTITHNEQFF
few,TRBJ2-3,TRBV6-2/TRBV6-3,TRBD2,TGTGCCAGCAGCCGCACTAGCGTCGGATTCACAGATACGCAGTATTTT,CASSRTSVGFTDTQYF
.,TRBJ2-5,TRBV19,TRBD1,TGTGCCAGTACCACAGGGGTTGGGGAGACCCAGTACTTC,CASTTGVGETQYF
few,TRBJ1-1,TRBV27,TRBD1,TGTGCCAGCAGTCCGACGACAGGGGGAAGAGTTGAAGCTTTCTTT,CASSPTTGGRVEAFF
.,TRBJ2-1,TRBV28,.,TGTGCCAGCAGCCCCGTTTATGTCTCCTACAATGAGCAGTTCTTC,CASSPVYVSYNEQFF
.,TRBJ2-1,TRBV6-1,.,TGTGCCAGCAGTGGGACGGGCAATGAGCAGTTCTTC,CASSGTGNEQFF
few,TRBJ2-2,TRBV5-6,.,TGTGCCAGCAGCTTTCCCCAAATCGACATTTCCGGGGAGCTGTTTTTT,CASSFPQIDISGELFF
.,TRBJ1-1,TRBV19,.,TGTGCCAGTAAGGGGGTGAACACTGAAGCTTTCTTT,CASKGVNTEAFF
many,TRBJ1-1,TRBV7-2,TRBD1,TGTGCCAGCAGCTTACTTCCGACAGGGGGTCGGGACACTGAAGCTTTCTTT,CASSLLPTGGRDTEAFF
.,TRBJ2-2,TRBV14,.,TGTGCCAGCAGCCAGAAACGGGGACAAATAATCACCGGGGAGCTGTTTTTT,CASSQKRGQIITGELFF
.,TRBJ2-2,TRBV6-2/TRBV6-3,.,TGTGCCAGCAGTTACCCGACTAGGGCGAACACCGGGGAGCTGTTTTTT,CASSYPTRANTGELFF
.,TRBJ2-1,TRBV7-4,.,TGTGCCAACAGCTTAGGCAGCCAGAAACCCTACAATGAGCAGTTCTTC,CANSLGSQKPYNEQFF
few,TRBJ2-7,TRBV27,.,TGTGCCAGCAGTCCGGGGGCAGTTTGGGGGGAGCAGTACTTC,CASSPGAVWGEQYF
few,TRBJ2-7,TRBV5-6,.,TGTGCCAGCAGCTTGGGCCCAGGGGCCACCTACGAGCAGTACTTC,CASSLGPGATYEQYF
.,TRBJ2-4,TRBV28,TRBD1,TGTGCCAGCGGATCGGTCGGGACAGGACTAGCCAAAAACATTCAGTACTTC,CASGSVGTGLAKNIQYF
.,TRBJ1-5,TRBV7-6,.,TGTACCAGCAGCCCAACAGGGAGCAATCAGCCCCAGCATTTT,CTSSPTGSNQPQHF
few,TRBJ1-4,TRBV10-3,.,TGTGCCATCAGTGACGTAGGGGCAACTAATGAAAAACTGTTTTTT,CAISDVGATNEKLFF
many,TRBJ2-7,TRBV7-8,.,TGTGCCAGCAGTACTCTTCCGGGAGCCTCCCGCCACTACGAGCAGTACTTC,CASSTLPGASRHYEQYF
many,TRBJ2-3,TRBV7-2,TRBD2,TGTGCCAGCAGCGAGCTAGCGGGGGACCTTACGGTCGGTACAGATACGCAGTATTTT,CASSELAGDLTVGTDTQYF
.,TRBJ1-6,TRBV14,.,TGTGCCAGCAGCCAAGAAGGGCTGGGGTATAATTCACCCCTCCACTTT,CASSQEGLGYNSPLHF
.,TRBJ2-2,TRBV10-3,.,TGTGCCATCAGTGAGTCCGTCACCCGAACCGGGGAGCTGTTTTTT,CAISESVTRTGELFF
few,TRBJ2-5,TRBV12-3/TRBV12-4,.,TGTGCCAGCACCCCCGGGGGCAGCCGGTACCAAGAGACCCAGTACTTC,CASTPGGSRYQETQYF
.,TRBJ2-4,TRBV4-3,.,TGCGCCAGCAGCCAAGCGTCCTTAGGACAGACAAACATTCAGTACTTC,CASSQASLGQTNIQYF
.,TRBJ2-5,TRBV6-2/TRBV6-3,TRBD2,TGTGCCAGCAGTTACCCCGGACTAGCGGGTAAAGAGACCCAGTACTTC,CASSYPGLAGKETQYF
few,TRBJ1-2,TRBV14,.,TGTGCCAGCAGCCAAGCCGCAGGCCAAACCTATGGCTACACCTTC,CASSQAAGQTYGYTF
.,TRBJ2-1,TRBV3-1,TRBD2,TGTGCCAGCAGCCAAGACGCGGGACTAGCGGGGGGGCCAATAGATTACAATGAGCAGTTCTTC,CASSQDAGLAGGPIDYNEQFF
.,TRBJ2-1,TRBV27,TRBD1,TGTGCCAGCTGCACCGGGACAGGGAATAACAATGAGCAGTTCTTC,CASCTGTGNNNEQFF
few,TRBJ2-7,TRBV2,.,TGTGCCAGCAGTGATATGGGAAACGAGCAGTACTTC,CASSDMGNEQYF
.,TRBJ2-1,TRBV11-3,TRBD2,TGTGCCAGCAGCTCGCGTGGGGTAGCGGGGGGGTTACAGAACAATGAGCAGTTCTTC,CASSSRGVAGGLQNNEQFF
.,TRBJ2-1,TRBV20-1,.,TGCAGTGCTGACAGTGATTACAATGAGCAGTTCTTC,CSADSDYNEQFF
.,TRBJ2-5,TRBV7-9,.,TGTGCCAGCAGCCTTTTGATTCTGAACCAAGAGACCCAGTACTTC,CASSLLILNQETQYF
.,TRBJ2-2,TRBV6-6,.,TGTGCCAGCAGTCCCGGACCGATCCCCGGGGAGCTGTTTTTT,CASSPGPIPGELFF
.,TRBJ1-1,TRBV29-1,.,TGCAGCGTTGTTATAGGGCTGAACACTGAAGCTTTCTTT,CSVVIGLNTEAFF
few,TRBJ2-1,TRBV11-2,TRBD1,TGTGCCAGCAGCTTAGCGACAGGGGTCTACAATGAGCAGTTCTTC,CASSLATGVYNEQFF
many,TRBJ1-2,TRBV12-3/TRBV12-4,.,TGTGCCAGCAGTCCCCCGGGGACACCATATGGCTACACCTTC,CASSPPGTPYGYTF
.,TRBJ1-2,TRBV12-3/TRBV12-4,TRBD1,TGTGCCAGCAGTTCTTCTGACAGGGGTCCAAACTATGGCTACACCTTC,CASSSSDRGPNYGYTF
.,TRBJ2-3,TRBV4-3,TRBD1,TGCGCCAGCAGCCAAGATCTCTACGGACAGGGGGCTTCAGATACGCAGTATTTT,CASSQDLYGQGASDTQYF
few,TRBJ2-3,TRBV4-2,TRBD2,TGTGCCAGCAGCCAAGAGACGGGGGGGCTTGTAGATACGCAGTATTTT,CASSQETGGLVDTQYF
many,TRBJ2-5,TRBV7-8,.,TGTGCCAGCAGCTTAGCTCCTAGTGGGGGGGCAGTAGAGACCCAGTACTTC,CASSLAPSGGAVETQYF
.,TRBJ1-2,TRBV4-1,TRBD1,TGCGCCAGCAGCCAAGATCGGCAGGGGGATGGCTACACCTTC,CASSQDRQGDGYTF
many,TRBJ1-3,TRBV7-9,.,TGTGCCAACGACAGGATGCCTGGAAACACCATATATTTT,CANDRMPGNTIYF
.,TRBJ1-1,TRBV5-1,.,TGCGCCAGCAGCCACAGATCGAACACTGAAGCTTTCTTT,CASSHRSNTEAFF
few,TRBJ2-3,TRBV6-2/TRBV6-3,.,TGTGCCAGCAGTTACAGTGGTACTAGAGTTGATACGCAGTATTTT,CASSYSGTRVDTQYF
.,TRBJ2-1,TRBV19,.,TGTGCCAGTAGAATTATGGGACACTACAATGAGCAGTTCTTC,CASRIMGHYNEQFF
many,TRBJ2-7,TRBV7-2,.,TGTGCCAGCAGCTCTCCCGACGGACCCTACGAGCAGTACTTC,CASSSPDGPYEQYF
few,TRBJ2-1,TRBV6-1,.,TGTGCCAGCAGGCACAGGCCCGGGGGTTACAATGAGCAGTTCTTC,CASRHRPGGYNEQFF
few,TRBJ2-1,TRBV12-3/TRBV12-4,.,TGTGCCAGCAGTTTCGCACCCCCTCCCTATGAGCAGTTCTTC,CASSFAPPPYEQFF
.,TRBJ2-5,TRBV28,.,TGTGCCAGCAGTTTAGGGCGGAACAGGGGAGGGCTCAAAGAGACCCAGTACTTC,CASSLGRNRGGLKETQYF
many,TRBJ2-7,TRBV7-6,.,TGTGCCAGCAGTTTGGGCAGGGGCTACGAGCAGTACTTC,CASSLGRGYEQYF
few,TRBJ1-1,TRBV12-3/TRBV12-4,.,TGTGCCAGCCACGGGACACCGAACACTGAAGCTTTCTTT,CASHGTPNTEAFF